The rows below give T cell receptor beta chains drawn from one sample of a study of PD-L1 blockade in urothelial cancer. The repertoire was sequenced with immunoSEQ multiplex PCR; TCRdb's copy has only in-frame clones and lacks some. The top ten clones hold about 0.91% of a sample with around 100,000 clones, 91% of them seen once. The sequenced sample was PBMCs, obtained around atezolizumab (anti-PD-L1) treatment. Every receptor here comes from a woman older than 75 with urothelial cancer. The CDR3 runs from the conserved cysteine through the conserved F or W. A D gene is named only where the DNA matches it firmly. Some rows have no size entry. The others give once, few or many, or a class for an expanded clone.

v_call: TRBV5-1; j_call: TRBJ2-3; d_call: TRBD1; clone_size: .; cdr3_aa: CASSDQGVGANTQYF; cdr3_nt: TGCGCCAGCAGCGATCAGGGGGTAGGAGCAAATACGCAGTATTTT
v_call: TRBV5-1; j_call: TRBJ2-7; d_call: TRBD1; clone_size: .; cdr3_aa: CASSPGQNEQYF; cdr3_nt: TGCGCCAGCAGCCCGGGACAGAACGAGCAGTACTTC
v_call: TRBV10-1; j_call: TRBJ2-1; d_call: .; clone_size: .; cdr3_aa: CASSESSGVRSYNEQFF; cdr3_nt: TGCGCCAGCAGTGAGTCGTCGGGGGTCAGATCCTACAATGAGCAGTTCTTC
v_call: TRBV9; j_call: TRBJ1-2; d_call: TRBD1; clone_size: .; cdr3_aa: CASSRPQQGNYGYTF; cdr3_nt: TGTGCCAGCAGCCGACCCCAACAGGGGAACTATGGCTACACCTTC
v_call: TRBV27; j_call: TRBJ2-6; d_call: TRBD1; clone_size: once; cdr3_aa: CASSWDRGLLSGANVLTF; cdr3_nt: TGTGCCAGCAGTTGGGACAGGGGGCTGCTTTCTGGGGCCAACGTCCTGACTTTC
v_call: TRBV28; j_call: TRBJ2-1; d_call: TRBD2; clone_size: .; cdr3_aa: CASTLGLEGEQFF; cdr3_nt: TGTGCCAGCACCCTCGGACTAGAAGGTGAGCAGTTCTTC
v_call: TRBV29-1; j_call: TRBJ1-1; d_call: .; clone_size: .; cdr3_aa: CSVEGGGLNTEAFF; cdr3_nt: TGCAGCGTTGAGGGGGGGGGTTTGAACACTGAAGCTTTCTTT
v_call: TRBV2; j_call: TRBJ2-1; d_call: .; clone_size: .; cdr3_aa: CASSVLASEQFF; cdr3_nt: TGTGCCAGCAGTGTCCTAGCGAGTGAGCAGTTCTTC
v_call: TRBV30; j_call: TRBJ2-7; d_call: TRBD2; clone_size: .; cdr3_aa: CAWRRTSGRLDEQYF; cdr3_nt: TGTGCCTGGAGGCGAACTAGCGGGAGGTTGGACGAGCAGTACTTC
v_call: TRBV9; j_call: TRBJ2-3; d_call: TRBD2; clone_size: .; cdr3_aa: CASSPPGLASTDTQYF; cdr3_nt: TGTGCCAGCAGCCCACCGGGACTAGCGAGCACAGATACGCAGTATTTT
v_call: TRBV30; j_call: TRBJ1-5; d_call: .; clone_size: .; cdr3_aa: CAWSTATNQPQHF; cdr3_nt: TGTGCCTGGAGTACTGCTACCAATCAGCCCCAGCATTTT
v_call: TRBV30; j_call: TRBJ2-1; d_call: TRBD2; clone_size: .; cdr3_aa: CAWSVFSGSYNEQFF; cdr3_nt: TGTGCCTGGAGTGTATTTAGCGGGAGCTACAATGAGCAGTTCTTC
v_call: TRBV7-3; j_call: TRBJ2-1; d_call: TRBD2; clone_size: .; cdr3_aa: CASSLQAGTIYEQFF; cdr3_nt: TGTGCCAGCAGCTTACAGGCCGGGACTATCTATGAGCAGTTCTTC
v_call: TRBV6-5; j_call: TRBJ2-7; d_call: .; clone_size: .; cdr3_aa: CASTPGNAYEQYF; cdr3_nt: TGTGCCAGCACCCCCGGGAATGCCTACGAGCAGTACTTC
v_call: TRBV28; j_call: TRBJ1-4; d_call: .; clone_size: few; cdr3_aa: CASRRYRNEKLFF; cdr3_nt: TGTGCCAGCAGGAGGTACCGGAATGAAAAACTGTTTTTT
v_call: TRBV2; j_call: TRBJ1-1; d_call: TRBD1; clone_size: .; cdr3_aa: CASRLGDRGRNTEAFF; cdr3_nt: TGTGCCAGCAGACTCGGGGACAGGGGGCGGAACACTGAAGCTTTCTTT
v_call: TRBV6-1; j_call: TRBJ2-1; d_call: TRBD2; clone_size: .; cdr3_aa: CASGAREGPNEQFF; cdr3_nt: TGTGCCAGCGGCGCGCGGGAGGGCCCAAATGAGCAGTTCTTC
v_call: TRBV11-2; j_call: TRBJ1-2; d_call: .; clone_size: .; cdr3_aa: CASSLGDWENYGYTF; cdr3_nt: TGTGCCAGCAGCTTAGGGGACTGGGAAAACTATGGCTACACCTTC
v_call: TRBV6-5; j_call: TRBJ1-1; d_call: TRBD1; clone_size: few; cdr3_aa: CASRRKQGLGTEAFF; cdr3_nt: TGTGCCAGCAGGCGGAAACAGGGGTTGGGCACTGAAGCTTTCTTT
v_call: TRBV28; j_call: TRBJ1-1; d_call: .; clone_size: .; cdr3_aa: CASSLSAGISEAFF; cdr3_nt: TGTGCCAGCAGTTTATCTGCGGGGATATCTGAAGCTTTCTTT
v_call: TRBV5-6; j_call: TRBJ2-5; d_call: .; clone_size: .; cdr3_aa: CASRAGTEQETQYF; cdr3_nt: TGTGCCAGCAGGGCGGGGACAGAGCAAGAGACCCAGTACTTC
v_call: TRBV9; j_call: TRBJ2-1; d_call: TRBD2; clone_size: .; cdr3_aa: CASSSSGSSYNEQFF; cdr3_nt: TGTGCCAGCAGCTCTAGCGGGAGCTCCTACAATGAGCAGTTCTTC
v_call: TRBV4-1; j_call: TRBJ1-4; d_call: TRBD1; clone_size: .; cdr3_aa: CASSQDRAGGGKLFF; cdr3_nt: TGCGCCAGCAGCCAAGATAGGGCAGGGGGCGGAAAACTGTTTTTT
v_call: TRBV7-2; j_call: TRBJ2-3; d_call: TRBD2; clone_size: .; cdr3_aa: CASSSGTSGRGDTQYF; cdr3_nt: TGTGCCAGCAGTTCCGGGACTAGCGGGAGGGGAGATACGCAGTATTTT
v_call: TRBV27; j_call: TRBJ1-1; d_call: .; clone_size: .; cdr3_aa: CASSLTGDTEAFF; cdr3_nt: TGTGCCAGCAGTTTAACCGGGGACACTGAAGCTTTCTTT
v_call: TRBV7-8; j_call: TRBJ2-1; d_call: TRBD1; clone_size: .; cdr3_aa: CASSFRDRAYNEQFF; cdr3_nt: TGTGCCAGCAGCTTCCGGGACAGGGCCTACAATGAGCAGTTCTTC
v_call: TRBV4-1; j_call: TRBJ2-3; d_call: .; clone_size: .; cdr3_aa: CASSQEGGTLVSDTQYF; cdr3_nt: TGCGCCAGCAGCCAAGAGGGCGGGACTCTTGTCTCAGATACGCAGTATTTT
v_call: TRBV30; j_call: TRBJ1-1; d_call: .; clone_size: .; cdr3_aa: CAWRFGTPTEAFF; cdr3_nt: TGTGCCTGGAGATTCGGGACTCCCACTGAAGCTTTCTTT
v_call: TRBV27; j_call: TRBJ1-4; d_call: .; clone_size: .; cdr3_aa: CASSLQGANEKLFF; cdr3_nt: TGTGCCAGCAGTCTACAGGGCGCTAATGAAAAACTGTTTTTT
v_call: TRBV7-9; j_call: TRBJ2-3; d_call: TRBD2; clone_size: .; cdr3_aa: CASSLVSGRYPDTQYF; cdr3_nt: TGTGCCAGCAGCTTGGTTAGCGGGAGGTATCCAGATACGCAGTATTTT
v_call: TRBV15; j_call: TRBJ2-7; d_call: TRBD1; clone_size: .; cdr3_aa: CATSSREGQGSSYEQYF; cdr3_nt: TGTGCCACCAGCTCAAGGGAGGGACAGGGCTCGTCCTACGAGCAGTACTTC
v_call: TRBV18; j_call: TRBJ2-1; d_call: TRBD1; clone_size: .; cdr3_aa: CASSLIQGADEQFF; cdr3_nt: TGTGCCAGCTCACTTATCCAGGGGGCGGATGAGCAGTTCTTC
v_call: TRBV9; j_call: TRBJ1-2; d_call: .; clone_size: .; cdr3_aa: CASSVEKGDGYTF; cdr3_nt: TGTGCCAGCAGCGTAGAAAAGGGGGATGGCTACACCTTC
v_call: TRBV7-3; j_call: TRBJ2-5; d_call: TRBD2; clone_size: .; cdr3_aa: CASSPTFRRAGVEGETQYF; cdr3_nt: TGTGCCAGCAGCCCGACGTTCAGGCGAGCGGGAGTAGAGGGAGAGACCCAGTACTTC
v_call: TRBV4-1; j_call: TRBJ2-1; d_call: TRBD1; clone_size: .; cdr3_aa: CASSPGQGLGEQFF; cdr3_nt: TGCGCCAGCAGCCCGGGACAGGGGCTGGGTGAGCAGTTCTTC
v_call: TRBV19; j_call: TRBJ2-1; d_call: .; clone_size: .; cdr3_aa: CASSIGGNGEQFF; cdr3_nt: TGTGCCAGTAGTATAGGGGGCAATGGGGAGCAGTTCTTC
v_call: TRBV30; j_call: TRBJ2-1; d_call: TRBD2; clone_size: few; cdr3_aa: CAWSPGLAGGGDEQFF; cdr3_nt: TGTGCCTGGAGTCCCGGACTAGCGGGAGGGGGGGATGAGCAGTTCTTC
v_call: TRBV9; j_call: TRBJ1-3; d_call: TRBD1; clone_size: .; cdr3_aa: CASSDPGQGGNTIYF; cdr3_nt: TGTGCCAGCAGCGATCCGGGACAGGGGGGAAACACCATATATTTT
v_call: TRBV10-3; j_call: TRBJ2-7; d_call: TRBD2; clone_size: .; cdr3_aa: CAISEVAGGPYEQYF; cdr3_nt: TGTGCCATCAGTGAGGTGGCGGGAGGCCCCTACGAGCAGTACTTC
v_call: TRBV5-1; j_call: TRBJ2-7; d_call: TRBD2; clone_size: few; cdr3_aa: CASSLEASGRVWEQYF; cdr3_nt: TGCGCCAGCAGCTTGGAGGCTAGCGGGAGGGTGTGGGAGCAGTACTTC
v_call: TRBV9; j_call: TRBJ2-1; d_call: .; clone_size: once; cdr3_aa: CASSPQGGLYNEQFF; cdr3_nt: TGTGCCAGCAGCCCACAGGGGGGGCTTTACAATGAGCAGTTCTTC
v_call: TRBV21-1; j_call: TRBJ1-4; d_call: .; clone_size: .; cdr3_aa: CASGDRANEKLFF; cdr3_nt: TGTGCCAGCGGGGACAGGGCTAATGAAAAACTGTTTTTT
v_call: TRBV11-2; j_call: TRBJ2-7; d_call: .; clone_size: once; cdr3_aa: CASSSLTGYEQYF; cdr3_nt: TGTGCCAGCAGCTCCTTGACAGGTTACGAGCAGTACTTC
v_call: TRBV19; j_call: TRBJ2-7; d_call: TRBD2; clone_size: .; cdr3_aa: CASSNQREGRSYEQYF; cdr3_nt: TGTGCCAGTAGCAATCAGCGGGAGGGCCGCTCCTACGAGCAGTACTTC
v_call: TRBV12-5; j_call: TRBJ2-3; d_call: TRBD2; clone_size: .; cdr3_aa: CASGSGLAGRDTQYF; cdr3_nt: TGTGCTAGTGGGTCGGGACTAGCGGGCCGGGATACGCAGTATTTT